This T cell receptor (beta chain) was sequenced for a study of regulatory T cells in long-lasting Graves disease. This CDR3 comprises 13 residues. The germline V gene encodes CDR1 SGHRS and CDR2 YFSETQ. Trimming left V 1 base short and J 5 bases short, with 6 bases between. CDR3 regions were amplified by Arm-PCR using iRepertoire HTBI primers to build TCR beta libraries. A single record per CDR3 protein comes from TCRdb applying MiXCR to the multiplex PCR reads. The sample carries about 620,000 distinct CDR3 sequences, about 15% recorded once. Indicated time point: newly diagnosed GD, antithyroid drugs for less than 3 months. After RNA was extracted from PBMCs, the TCR library was made from it. The sample was also reused in another study, on T cells in Graves' hyperthyroidism and ophthalmopathy. That report notes: Those with hyperthyroidism were 18 to 65 years old, newly diagnosed, and ill for under 2 months. Diagnostic assessment was based on clinical symptoms, serum thyroxine and TRAb, thyroid ultrasound and orbital computed tomography.

The genes are TRBV5-1 and TRBJ1-4; D gene ambiguous. Sample: peripheral blood mononuclear cells (PBMCs), taken at new diagnosis, from a patient treated with antithyroid drugs. The clonotype was recovered from a woman in her 30s with Graves disease. The CDR3 spells CASSLLPNEKLFF. The CDR3, as DNA: TGCGCCAGCAGCTTGTTACCCAATGAAAAACTGTTTTTT.